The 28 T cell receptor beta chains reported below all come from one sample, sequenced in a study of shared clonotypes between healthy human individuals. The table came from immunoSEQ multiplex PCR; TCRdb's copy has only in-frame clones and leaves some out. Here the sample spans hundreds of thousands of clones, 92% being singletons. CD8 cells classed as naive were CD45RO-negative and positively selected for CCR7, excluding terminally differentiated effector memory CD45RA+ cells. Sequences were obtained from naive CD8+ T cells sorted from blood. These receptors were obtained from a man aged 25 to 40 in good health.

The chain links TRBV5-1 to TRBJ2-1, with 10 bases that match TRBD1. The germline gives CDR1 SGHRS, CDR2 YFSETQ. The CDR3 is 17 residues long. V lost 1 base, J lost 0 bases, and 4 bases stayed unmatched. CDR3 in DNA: TGCGCCAGCAGCTTGCTGGGACAGGGGAGCTCCTACAATGAGCAGTTCTTC. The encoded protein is CASSLLGQGSSYNEQFF.

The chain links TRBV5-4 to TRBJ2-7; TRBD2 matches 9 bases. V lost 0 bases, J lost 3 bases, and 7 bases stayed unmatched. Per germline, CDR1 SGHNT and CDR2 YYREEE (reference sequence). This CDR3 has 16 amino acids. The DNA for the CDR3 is TGTGCCAGCAGCTTGGTTGGTAGCGGGAGCTTCTACGAGCAGTACTTC. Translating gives CASSLVGSGSFYEQYF.

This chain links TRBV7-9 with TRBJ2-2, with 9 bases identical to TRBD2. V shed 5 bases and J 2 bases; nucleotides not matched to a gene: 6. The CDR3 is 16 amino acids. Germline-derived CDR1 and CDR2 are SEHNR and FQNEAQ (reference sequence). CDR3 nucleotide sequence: TGTGCCAGCAGCCCCCGGACTAGCGTCAACACCGGGGAGCTGTTTTTT. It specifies CASSPRTSVNTGELFF.

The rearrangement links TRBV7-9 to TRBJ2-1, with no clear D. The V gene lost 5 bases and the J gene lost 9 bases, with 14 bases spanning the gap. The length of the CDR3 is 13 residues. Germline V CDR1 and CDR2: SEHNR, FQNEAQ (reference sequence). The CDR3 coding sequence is TGTGCCAGCAGCCACAGACCCGACCTTGAGCAGTTCTTC. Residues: CASSHRPDLEQFF.

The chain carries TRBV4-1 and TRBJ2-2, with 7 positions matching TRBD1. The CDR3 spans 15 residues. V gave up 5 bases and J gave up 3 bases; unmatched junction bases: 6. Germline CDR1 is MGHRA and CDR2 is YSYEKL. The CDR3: CASSEGQSDTGELFF. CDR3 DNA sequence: TGCGCCAGCAGCGAGGGACAGTCGGACACCGGGGAGCTGTTTTTT.

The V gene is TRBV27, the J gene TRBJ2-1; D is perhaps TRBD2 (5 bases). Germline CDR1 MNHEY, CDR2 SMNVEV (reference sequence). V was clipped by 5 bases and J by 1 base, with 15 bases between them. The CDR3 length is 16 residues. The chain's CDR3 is CASSPQVSGSYNEQFF. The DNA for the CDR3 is TGTGCCAGCAGTCCCCAGGTGAGCGGATCCTACAATGAGCAGTTCTTC.

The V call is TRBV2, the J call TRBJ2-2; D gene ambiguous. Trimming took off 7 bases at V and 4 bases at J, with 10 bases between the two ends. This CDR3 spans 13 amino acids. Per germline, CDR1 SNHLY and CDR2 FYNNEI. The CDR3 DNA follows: TGTGCCAGCATCAGTCAGATCACCGGGGAGCTGTTTTTT. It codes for CASISQITGELFF.

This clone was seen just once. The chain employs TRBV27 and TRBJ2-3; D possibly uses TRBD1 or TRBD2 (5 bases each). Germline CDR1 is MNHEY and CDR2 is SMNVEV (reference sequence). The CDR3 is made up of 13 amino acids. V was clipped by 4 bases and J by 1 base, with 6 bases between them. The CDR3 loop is CASSWGRTDTQYF. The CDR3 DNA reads TGTGCCAGCAGTTGGGGACGCACAGATACGCAGTATTTT.

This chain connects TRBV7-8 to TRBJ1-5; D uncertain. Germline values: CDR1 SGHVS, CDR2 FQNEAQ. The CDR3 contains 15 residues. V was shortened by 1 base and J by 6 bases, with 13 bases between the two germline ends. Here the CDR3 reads CASSLDRQFGQPQHF. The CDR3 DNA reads TGTGCCAGCAGCTTAGACCGGCAATTCGGTCAGCCCCAGCATTTT.

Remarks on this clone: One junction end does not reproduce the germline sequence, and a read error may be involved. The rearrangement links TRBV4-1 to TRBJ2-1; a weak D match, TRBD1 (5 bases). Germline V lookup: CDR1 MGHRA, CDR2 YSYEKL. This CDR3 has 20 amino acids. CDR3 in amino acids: CASRQVVQELPASSYNEQFF. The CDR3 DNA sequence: TGCGCCAGCAGACAAGTGGTACAGGAACTTCCGGCGAGCTCCTACAATGAGCAGTTCTTC.

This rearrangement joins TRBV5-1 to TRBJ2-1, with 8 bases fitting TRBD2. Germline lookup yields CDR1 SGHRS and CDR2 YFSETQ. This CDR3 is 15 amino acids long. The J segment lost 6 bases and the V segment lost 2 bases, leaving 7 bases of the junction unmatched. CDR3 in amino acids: CASSFSGGGSNEQFF. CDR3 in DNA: TGCGCCAGCAGCTTTTCGGGAGGGGGTAGCAATGAGCAGTTCTTC.

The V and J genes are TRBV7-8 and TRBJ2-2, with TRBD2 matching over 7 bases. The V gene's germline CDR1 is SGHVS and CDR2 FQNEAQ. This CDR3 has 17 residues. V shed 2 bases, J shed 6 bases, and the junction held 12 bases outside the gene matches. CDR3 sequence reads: CASSLQRSPLASGELFF. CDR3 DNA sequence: TGTGCCAGCAGCTTACAGCGTTCGCCACTAGCGTCCGGGGAGCTGTTTTTT.

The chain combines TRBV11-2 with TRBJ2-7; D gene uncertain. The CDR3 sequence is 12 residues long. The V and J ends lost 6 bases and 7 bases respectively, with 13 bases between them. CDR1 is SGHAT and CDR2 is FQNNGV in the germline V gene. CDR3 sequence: CASSSTLGEQYF. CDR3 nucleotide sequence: TGTGCCAGCAGTTCTACACTGGGGGAGCAGTACTTC.

Here the CDR3 DNA reads TGTGCCAGCAGGCTACTAGCGGGAGATAGCACAGATACGCAGTATTTT. Amino acids: CASRLLAGDSTDTQYF. The chain joins TRBV27 to TRBJ2-3; 11 bases map to TRBD2. This CDR3 spans 16 amino acids. The germline CDR1 and CDR2 sequences are MNHEY and SMNVEV (reference sequence). Losses at the gene ends were 6 bases for V and 0 bases for J; bases not matched to a gene: 5.

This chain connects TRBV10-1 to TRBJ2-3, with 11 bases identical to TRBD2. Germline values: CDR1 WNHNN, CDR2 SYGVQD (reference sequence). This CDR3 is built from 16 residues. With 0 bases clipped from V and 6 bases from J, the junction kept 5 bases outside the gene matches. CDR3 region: CASSESGLAGWDTQYF. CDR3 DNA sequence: TGCGCCAGCAGTGAGTCAGGACTAGCGGGTTGGGATACGCAGTATTTT.

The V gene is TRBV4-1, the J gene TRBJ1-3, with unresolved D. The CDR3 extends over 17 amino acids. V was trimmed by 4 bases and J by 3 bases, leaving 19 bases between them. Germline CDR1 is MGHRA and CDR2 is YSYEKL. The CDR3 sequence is CASSPFREAESGNTIYF. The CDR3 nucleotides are TGCGCCAGCAGCCCCTTTCGGGAGGCGGAAAGTGGAAACACCATATATTTT.

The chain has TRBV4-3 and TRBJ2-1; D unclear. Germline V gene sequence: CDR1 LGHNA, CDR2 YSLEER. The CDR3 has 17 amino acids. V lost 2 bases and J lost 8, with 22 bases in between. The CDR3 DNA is TGCGCCAGCAGCCAAAAACAATCAGGCCCGGCGTATGATGAGCAGTTCTTC. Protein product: CASSQKQSGPAYDEQFF.

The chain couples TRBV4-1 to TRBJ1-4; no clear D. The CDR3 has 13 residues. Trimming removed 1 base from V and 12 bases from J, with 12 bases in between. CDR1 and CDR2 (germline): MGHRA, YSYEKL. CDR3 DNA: TGCGCCAGCAGCCAAGTTCGCCCTGGGGAACTGTTTTTT. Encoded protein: CASSQVRPGELFF.

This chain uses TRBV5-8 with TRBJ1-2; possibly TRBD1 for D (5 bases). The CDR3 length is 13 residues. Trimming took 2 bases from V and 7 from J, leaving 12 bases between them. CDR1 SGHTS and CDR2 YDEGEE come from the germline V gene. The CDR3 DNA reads TGTGCCAGCAGCTTTGAAGGGGCTCCTGGCTACACCTTC. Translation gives CASSFEGAPGYTF.

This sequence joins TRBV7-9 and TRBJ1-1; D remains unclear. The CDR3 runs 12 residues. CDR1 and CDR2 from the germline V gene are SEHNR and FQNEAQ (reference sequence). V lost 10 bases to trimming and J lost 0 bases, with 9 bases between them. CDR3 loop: CATGRVNTEAFF. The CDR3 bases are TGTGCCACCGGGAGGGTGAACACTGAAGCTTTCTTT. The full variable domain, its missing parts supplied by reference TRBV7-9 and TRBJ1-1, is DTGVSQNPRHKITKRGQNVTFRCDPISEHNRLYWYRQTLGQGPEFLTYFQNEAQLEKSRLLSDRFSAERPKGSFSTLEIQRTEQGDSAMYLCATGRVNTEAFFGQGTRLTVV.

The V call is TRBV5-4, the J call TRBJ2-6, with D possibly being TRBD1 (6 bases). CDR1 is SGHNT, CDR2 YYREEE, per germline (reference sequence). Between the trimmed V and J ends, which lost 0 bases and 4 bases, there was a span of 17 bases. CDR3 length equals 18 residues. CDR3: CASSLDGTHIFGANVLTF. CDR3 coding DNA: TGTGCCAGCAGCTTGGACGGGACACATATCTTCGGGGCCAACGTCCTGACTTTC.

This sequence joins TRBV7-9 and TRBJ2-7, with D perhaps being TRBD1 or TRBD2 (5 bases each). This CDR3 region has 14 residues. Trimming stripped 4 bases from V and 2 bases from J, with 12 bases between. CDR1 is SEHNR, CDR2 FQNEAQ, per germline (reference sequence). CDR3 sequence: CASSSGTEPYEQYF. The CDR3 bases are TGTGCCAGCAGCTCCGGGACCGAACCCTACGAGCAGTACTTC.

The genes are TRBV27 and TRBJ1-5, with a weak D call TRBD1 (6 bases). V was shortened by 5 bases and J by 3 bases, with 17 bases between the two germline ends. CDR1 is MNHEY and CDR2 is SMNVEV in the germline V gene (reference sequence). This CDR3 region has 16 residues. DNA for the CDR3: TGTGCCAGCAGTCCCCAGGGGTTGCGTGTCAATCAGCCCCAGCATTTT. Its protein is CASSPQGLRVNQPQHF.

The DNA for the CDR3 is TGCGCCAGCAGCTTGAGAGAGGGGATTTCCTACAATGAGCAGTTCTTC. Translation: CASSLREGISYNEQFF. V and J are TRBV5-1 and TRBJ2-1; D may match TRBD1 or TRBD2 (5 bases each). Germline lookup yields CDR1 SGHRS and CDR2 YFSETQ. Trimming stripped 1 base from V and 1 base from J, with 12 bases between. This CDR3 comprises 16 residues.

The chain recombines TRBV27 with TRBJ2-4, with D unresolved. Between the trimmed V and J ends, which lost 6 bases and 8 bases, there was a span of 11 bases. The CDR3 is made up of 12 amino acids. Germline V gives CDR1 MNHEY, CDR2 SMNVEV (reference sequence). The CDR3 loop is CASRTGIHIQYF. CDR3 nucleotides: TGTGCCAGCAGGACGGGCATTCACATTCAGTACTTC.

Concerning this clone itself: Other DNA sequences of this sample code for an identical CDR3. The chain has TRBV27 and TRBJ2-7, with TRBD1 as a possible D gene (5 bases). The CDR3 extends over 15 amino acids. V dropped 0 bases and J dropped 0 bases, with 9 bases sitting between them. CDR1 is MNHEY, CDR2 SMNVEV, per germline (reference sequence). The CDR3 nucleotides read TGTGCCAGCAGTTTATCGCCTGACAGCTCCTACGAGCAGTACTTC. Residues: CASSLSPDSSYEQYF.

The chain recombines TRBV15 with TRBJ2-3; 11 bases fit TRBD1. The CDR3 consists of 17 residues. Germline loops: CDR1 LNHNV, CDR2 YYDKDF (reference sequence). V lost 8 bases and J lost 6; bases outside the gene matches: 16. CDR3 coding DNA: TGTGCCACCCGGGACAGGGGGGCCGGCGTGACGCTCGATACGCAGTATTTT. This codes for CATRDRGAGVTLDTQYF.

As DNA, the CDR3 is TGTGCCAGCAGCTTAGCCGAGGGGGTGGGTTCCTACGAGCAGTACTTC. It codes for CASSLAEGVGSYEQYF. The chain recombines TRBV7-2 with TRBJ2-7; a weak D match, TRBD1 (6 bases). The CDR3 extends over 16 amino acids. CDR1 and CDR2 from the germline V gene are SGHTA and FQGNSA. The V gene lost 0 bases and the J gene lost 1 base, with 13 bases spanning the gap. The variable domain in full, completed from reference TRBV7-2 and TRBJ2-7, reads GAGVSQSPSNKVTEKGKDVELRCDPISGHTALYWYRQSLGQGLEFLIYFQGNSAPDKSGLPSDRFSAERTGGSVSTLTIQRTQQEDSAVYLCASSLAEGVGSYEQYFGPGTRLTVT.